This T cell receptor beta chain is from a study of neurological immune-mediated disorders. Each CDR3 protein gets one entry after TCRdb re-called the 5' RACE reads with MiXCR. This sample carries some 50,000 distinct CDR3 sequences, 15% to 20% of them seen once, and the ten largest clones take roughly 4%. The length of the CDR3 is 16 residues. V trimming: 0 bases; J trimming: 5 bases; junction bases outside the gene matches: 3. Germline V gene sequence: CDR1 SGHTA, CDR2 FQGNSA. This clonotype was observed many times. This chain connects TRBV7-2 to TRBJ2-7; TRBD2 matches at 14 bases. Sequenced sample: PBMCs. The sequence derives from a man aged 60-69 years in good health. In DNA form, the CDR3 reads TGTGCCAGCAGCTTAGCCGGGGGACTAGCGGGAGACGAGCAGTACTTC. Translation: CASSLAGGLAGDEQYF.